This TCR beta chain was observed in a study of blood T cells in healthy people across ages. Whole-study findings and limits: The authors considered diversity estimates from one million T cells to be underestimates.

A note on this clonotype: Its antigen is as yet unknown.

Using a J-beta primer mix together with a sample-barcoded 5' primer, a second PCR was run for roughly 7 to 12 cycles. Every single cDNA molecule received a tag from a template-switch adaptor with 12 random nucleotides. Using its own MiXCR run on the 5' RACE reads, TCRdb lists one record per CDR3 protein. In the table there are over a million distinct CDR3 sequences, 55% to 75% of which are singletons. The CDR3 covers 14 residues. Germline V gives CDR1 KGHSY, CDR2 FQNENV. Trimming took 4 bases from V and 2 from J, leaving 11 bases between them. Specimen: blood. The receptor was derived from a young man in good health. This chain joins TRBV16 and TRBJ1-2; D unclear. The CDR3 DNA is TGTGCCAGCAGCCTTGCCCGGCTCAACTATGGCTACACCTTC. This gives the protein CASSLARLNYGYTF.